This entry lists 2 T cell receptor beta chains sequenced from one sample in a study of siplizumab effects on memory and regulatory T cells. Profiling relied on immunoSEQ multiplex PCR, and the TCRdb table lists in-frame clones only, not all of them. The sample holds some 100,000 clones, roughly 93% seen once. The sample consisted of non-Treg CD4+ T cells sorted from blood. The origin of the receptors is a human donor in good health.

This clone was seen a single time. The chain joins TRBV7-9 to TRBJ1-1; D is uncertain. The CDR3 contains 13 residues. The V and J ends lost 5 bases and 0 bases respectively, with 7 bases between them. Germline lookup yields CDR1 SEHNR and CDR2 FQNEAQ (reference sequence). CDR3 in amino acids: CASSALLNTEAFF. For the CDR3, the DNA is TGTGCCAGCAGCGCCTTATTGAACACTGAAGCTTTCTTT.

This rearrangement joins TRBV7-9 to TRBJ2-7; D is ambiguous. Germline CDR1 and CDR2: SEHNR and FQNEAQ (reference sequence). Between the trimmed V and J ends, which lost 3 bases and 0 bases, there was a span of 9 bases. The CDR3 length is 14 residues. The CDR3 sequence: CASSFPFPSYEQYF. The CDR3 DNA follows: TGTGCCAGCAGCTTTCCGTTTCCCTCCTACGAGCAGTACTTC.